Listed below are T cell receptor beta chains from one sample, sequenced in a study of CD8 T cells in Susac syndrome. Using its own MiXCR run on the immunoSEQ multiplex PCR reads, TCRdb lists one record per CDR3 protein. The table records about 80,000 distinct CDR3 sequences, 91% of them present only once. Sequencing input: CD8+ T cells from PBMCs. These receptors all stem from a human donor with multiple sclerosis. Both conserved end residues are part of each CDR3. Fields, in order: V gene, clone size, D gene, J gene, CDR3 protein, CDR3 DNA. A D gene is named only where the DNA matches it firmly. Rows give clone size only sometimes, using once, few, many, or a class for an expanded clone.

V gene: TRBV12-3/TRBV12-4
clone size: -
D gene: -
J gene: TRBJ2-4
CDR3 protein: CASSSRGGKNIQYF
CDR3 DNA: TGTGCCAGCAGCTCCAGAGGGGGCAAAAACATTCAGTACTTC

V gene: TRBV5-5
clone size: -
D gene: -
J gene: TRBJ2-2
CDR3 protein: CASSFTPDWSGELFF
CDR3 DNA: TGTGCCAGCAGCTTTACGCCCGACTGGTCCGGGGAGCTGTTTTTT

V gene: TRBV20-1
clone size: -
D gene: TRBD2
J gene: TRBJ2-7
CDR3 protein: CSATSTSGSFYEQYF
CDR3 DNA: TGCAGTGCTACCTCAACTAGCGGGAGTTTCTACGAGCAGTACTTC

V gene: TRBV30
clone size: -
D gene: -
J gene: TRBJ2-3
CDR3 protein: CAWSKDSQYTDTQYF
CDR3 DNA: TGTGCCTGGAGTAAAGACAGCCAGTACACAGATACGCAGTATTTT

V gene: TRBV28
clone size: -
D gene: -
J gene: TRBJ2-3
CDR3 protein: CASSKGSTDTQYF
CDR3 DNA: TGTGCCAGCAGTAAGGGGAGCACAGATACGCAGTATTTT

V gene: TRBV7-7
clone size: -
D gene: -
J gene: TRBJ2-5
CDR3 protein: CASSPQATRLQETQYF
CDR3 DNA: TGTGCTAGCAGCCCCCAAGCGACTAGACTCCAAGAGACCCAGTACTTC

V gene: TRBV9
clone size: once
D gene: -
J gene: TRBJ2-5
CDR3 protein: CASSAEGTASGTQYF
CDR3 DNA: TGTGCCAGCAGCGCCGAAGGGACGGCCTCCGGGACCCAGTACTTC

V gene: TRBV5-6
clone size: -
D gene: -
J gene: TRBJ1-2
CDR3 protein: CASSYPEGEYRYTF
CDR3 DNA: TGTGCCAGCAGCTATCCAGAGGGAGAATATCGCTACACCTTC

V gene: TRBV30
clone size: -
D gene: -
J gene: TRBJ1-1
CDR3 protein: CAWSVGGFWTEAFF
CDR3 DNA: TGTGCCTGGAGTGTTGGGGGGTTTTGGACTGAAGCTTTCTTT

V gene: TRBV11-2
clone size: -
D gene: TRBD2
J gene: TRBJ2-2
CDR3 protein: CASSLRGLAGAVGELFF
CDR3 DNA: TGTGCCAGCAGCTTAAGGGGACTAGCGGGAGCGGTCGGGGAGCTGTTTTTT

V gene: TRBV6-5
clone size: -
D gene: -
J gene: TRBJ2-1
CDR3 protein: CASSVLRGNEQFF
CDR3 DNA: TGTGCCAGCAGTGTCCTTCGTGGAAATGAGCAGTTCTTC

V gene: TRBV9
clone size: -
D gene: -
J gene: TRBJ2-7
CDR3 protein: CASSVEASDSYEQYF
CDR3 DNA: TGTGCCAGCAGCGTAGAGGCTAGCGACTCCTACGAGCAGTACTTC

V gene: TRBV19
clone size: -
D gene: TRBD1
J gene: TRBJ2-7
CDR3 protein: CASSNLGQTYEQYF
CDR3 DNA: TGTGCCAGTAGTAACTTGGGACAGACCTACGAGCAGTACTTC

V gene: TRBV19
clone size: -
D gene: TRBD2
J gene: TRBJ2-1
CDR3 protein: CASSGLAGQQFF
CDR3 DNA: TGTGCCAGTAGTGGGCTAGCGGGCCAGCAGTTCTTC

V gene: TRBV12-5
clone size: -
D gene: TRBD2
J gene: TRBJ2-7
CDR3 protein: CASGLPTTRGSSYEQYF
CDR3 DNA: TGTGCTAGTGGTTTGCCTACCACGCGGGGGAGTTCCTACGAGCAGTACTTC

V gene: TRBV13
clone size: -
D gene: -
J gene: TRBJ2-1
CDR3 protein: CAVRLLAGNEQFF
CDR3 DNA: TGTGCCGTACGGCTTCTAGCCGGGAATGAGCAGTTCTTC

V gene: TRBV5-1
clone size: -
D gene: -
J gene: TRBJ1-1
CDR3 protein: CASSSGLVWTEAFF
CDR3 DNA: TGCGCCAGCAGCTCGGGCCTTGTCTGGACTGAAGCTTTCTTT

V gene: TRBV9
clone size: -
D gene: TRBD2
J gene: TRBJ2-5
CDR3 protein: CASSAASGGETQYF
CDR3 DNA: TGTGCCAGCAGCGCCGCTAGCGGGGGGGAGACCCAGTACTTC

V gene: TRBV5-1
clone size: -
D gene: -
J gene: TRBJ2-2
CDR3 protein: CASNTGMTGELFF
CDR3 DNA: TGCGCCAGCAATACAGGGATGACCGGGGAGCTGTTTTTT

V gene: TRBV5-1
clone size: -
D gene: -
J gene: TRBJ1-5
CDR3 protein: CASSLTDYSNQPQHF
CDR3 DNA: TGCGCCAGCAGCTTGACGGATTATAGCAATCAGCCCCAGCATTTT

V gene: TRBV5-1
clone size: -
D gene: TRBD1
J gene: TRBJ2-3
CDR3 protein: CASSFTGGHTDTQYF
CDR3 DNA: TGCGCCAGCAGCTTTACAGGGGGCCACACAGATACGCAGTATTTT

V gene: TRBV20-1
clone size: once
D gene: -
J gene: TRBJ1-2
CDR3 protein: CSARDPPQGDYGYTF
CDR3 DNA: TGCAGTGCTAGAGATCCCCCACAGGGCGACTATGGCTACACCTTC

V gene: TRBV27
clone size: -
D gene: TRBD2
J gene: TRBJ2-3
CDR3 protein: CASSLWGLAGRDTQYF
CDR3 DNA: TGTGCCAGCAGTTTATGGGGACTAGCAGGAAGAGATACGCAGTATTTT

V gene: TRBV11-2
clone size: -
D gene: -
J gene: TRBJ2-5
CDR3 protein: CASSLGKGSLQETQYF
CDR3 DNA: TGTGCCAGCAGCTTAGGGAAAGGTTCGTTACAAGAGACCCAGTACTTC

V gene: TRBV6-2/TRBV6-3
clone size: -
D gene: TRBD1
J gene: TRBJ2-1
CDR3 protein: CASSYSRAPGQGFSGDTYNEQFF
CDR3 DNA: TGTGCCAGCAGTTACTCGAGGGCGCCGGGACAGGGTTTTAGCGGAGATACCTACAATGAGCAGTTCTTC

V gene: TRBV6-5
clone size: -
D gene: -
J gene: TRBJ2-2
CDR3 protein: CASSHGPGGELFF
CDR3 DNA: TGTGCCAGCAGTCATGGACCCGGCGGGGAGCTGTTTTTT

V gene: TRBV28
clone size: -
D gene: TRBD1
J gene: TRBJ2-7
CDR3 protein: CASTTGTGTYEQYF
CDR3 DNA: TGTGCCAGCACAACCGGGACAGGAACCTACGAGCAGTACTTC

V gene: TRBV18
clone size: -
D gene: -
J gene: TRBJ1-5
CDR3 protein: CASSLGQTSNQPQHF
CDR3 DNA: TGTGCCAGCTCCTTAGGACAAACTAGCAATCAGCCCCAGCATTTT

V gene: TRBV27
clone size: -
D gene: -
J gene: TRBJ1-6
CDR3 protein: CASSPAMSRDGFYSPLHF
CDR3 DNA: TGTGCCAGCAGTCCCGCGATGAGCCGGGACGGTTTTTATTCACCCCTCCACTTT

V gene: TRBV30
clone size: -
D gene: -
J gene: TRBJ2-2
CDR3 protein: CAWETELNTGELFF
CDR3 DNA: TGTGCCTGGGAGACTGAGTTGAACACCGGGGAGCTGTTTTTT

V gene: TRBV14
clone size: -
D gene: -
J gene: TRBJ2-1
CDR3 protein: CASSQAGLWNYNEQFF
CDR3 DNA: TGTGCCAGCAGCCAAGCTGGACTTTGGAACTACAATGAGCAGTTCTTC

V gene: TRBV5-6
clone size: -
D gene: -
J gene: TRBJ2-1
CDR3 protein: CASSFTYSNEQFF
CDR3 DNA: TGTGCCAGCAGCTTCACTTACTCAAATGAGCAGTTCTTC

V gene: TRBV7-9
clone size: -
D gene: -
J gene: TRBJ2-7
CDR3 protein: CASSFGRGLSYEQYF
CDR3 DNA: TGTGCCAGCAGCTTCGGACGGGGCCTCTCATACGAGCAGTACTTC

V gene: TRBV2
clone size: -
D gene: TRBD1
J gene: TRBJ1-2
CDR3 protein: CASKGQGGVDGYTF
CDR3 DNA: TGTGCCAGCAAAGGACAGGGGGGGGTGGATGGCTACACCTTC

V gene: TRBV10-3
clone size: -
D gene: TRBD2
J gene: TRBJ2-7
CDR3 protein: CAISPGLAGYEQYF
CDR3 DNA: TGTGCCATCAGTCCGGGACTAGCAGGTTACGAGCAGTACTTC

V gene: TRBV7-2
clone size: -
D gene: TRBD2
J gene: TRBJ2-3
CDR3 protein: CASSLAPPGPWTSGRNGTDTQYF
CDR3 DNA: TGTGCCAGCAGCTTAGCCCCCCCCGGACCGTGGACTAGCGGGAGGAACGGCACAGATACGCAGTATTTT

V gene: TRBV7-8
clone size: once
D gene: -
J gene: TRBJ1-5
CDR3 protein: CASSLLGDYSNQPQHF
CDR3 DNA: TGTGCCAGCAGCTTATTGGGGGACTATAGCAATCAGCCCCAGCATTTT

V gene: TRBV12-3/TRBV12-4
clone size: -
D gene: -
J gene: TRBJ2-7
CDR3 protein: CASSLSQTYEQYF
CDR3 DNA: TGTGCCAGCAGTTTATCGCAAACCTACGAGCAGTACTTC

V gene: TRBV18
clone size: -
D gene: TRBD1
J gene: TRBJ2-7
CDR3 protein: CASSSTEGQQSYEQYF
CDR3 DNA: TGTGCCAGCTCATCAACCGAGGGACAGCAGTCCTACGAGCAGTACTTC

V gene: TRBV5-1
clone size: -
D gene: -
J gene: TRBJ2-7
CDR3 protein: CASSLEGGPSYEQYF
CDR3 DNA: TGCGCCAGCAGCTTGGAGGGGGGGCCCTCCTACGAGCAGTACTTC

V gene: TRBV27
clone size: -
D gene: -
J gene: TRBJ2-1
CDR3 protein: CASSTQGSYNEQFF
CDR3 DNA: TGTGCCAGCAGTACGCAGGGATCCTACAATGAGCAGTTCTTC

V gene: TRBV7-8
clone size: -
D gene: -
J gene: TRBJ1-2
CDR3 protein: CASSTHRESGYTF
CDR3 DNA: TGTGCCAGCAGCACTCACAGGGAAAGTGGCTACACCTTC

V gene: TRBV4-3
clone size: -
D gene: -
J gene: TRBJ2-2
CDR3 protein: CASSQDLGRGPVNTGELFF
CDR3 DNA: TGCGCCAGCAGCCAAGATCTTGGCAGGGGCCCTGTGAACACCGGGGAGCTGTTTTTT

V gene: TRBV19
clone size: -
D gene: -
J gene: TRBJ2-6
CDR3 protein: CASTATPGANVLTF
CDR3 DNA: TGTGCCAGTACTGCCACGCCCGGGGCCAACGTCCTGACTTTC

V gene: TRBV9
clone size: -
D gene: TRBD1
J gene: TRBJ1-6
CDR3 protein: CASSEGAGGHSPLHF
CDR3 DNA: TGTGCCAGCAGCGAGGGGGCAGGGGGCCATTCACCCCTCCACTTT

V gene: TRBV7-2
clone size: -
D gene: TRBD2
J gene: TRBJ2-3
CDR3 protein: CASSPTVAGGRTDTQYF
CDR3 DNA: TGTGCCAGCAGCCCAACCGTAGCGGGGGGCCGCACAGATACGCAGTATTTT

V gene: TRBV19
clone size: -
D gene: TRBD2
J gene: TRBJ2-2
CDR3 protein: CASSVAGGNTGELFF
CDR3 DNA: TGTGCCAGTAGCGTAGCGGGCGGGAACACCGGGGAGCTGTTTTTT

V gene: TRBV5-4
clone size: -
D gene: -
J gene: TRBJ2-1
CDR3 protein: CASSTGLGDYNEQFF
CDR3 DNA: TGTGCCAGCAGCACCGGACTGGGGGATTACAATGAGCAGTTCTTC

V gene: TRBV30
clone size: -
D gene: -
J gene: TRBJ2-5
CDR3 protein: CAWSRDNAETQYF
CDR3 DNA: TGTGCCTGGAGTCGGGACAATGCGGAGACCCAGTACTTC

V gene: TRBV4-3
clone size: -
D gene: -
J gene: TRBJ2-2
CDR3 protein: CASSQEWTLTGELFF
CDR3 DNA: TGCGCCAGCAGCCAAGAATGGACTCTTACCGGGGAGCTGTTTTTT

V gene: TRBV10-3
clone size: -
D gene: -
J gene: TRBJ1-2
CDR3 protein: CAISESDRNYGYTF
CDR3 DNA: TGTGCCATCAGTGAGTCCGACAGGAACTATGGCTACACCTTC

V gene: TRBV9
clone size: -
D gene: -
J gene: TRBJ1-4
CDR3 protein: CASSVDLRGNEKLFF
CDR3 DNA: TGTGCCAGCAGCGTAGACCTAAGGGGTAATGAAAAACTGTTTTTT